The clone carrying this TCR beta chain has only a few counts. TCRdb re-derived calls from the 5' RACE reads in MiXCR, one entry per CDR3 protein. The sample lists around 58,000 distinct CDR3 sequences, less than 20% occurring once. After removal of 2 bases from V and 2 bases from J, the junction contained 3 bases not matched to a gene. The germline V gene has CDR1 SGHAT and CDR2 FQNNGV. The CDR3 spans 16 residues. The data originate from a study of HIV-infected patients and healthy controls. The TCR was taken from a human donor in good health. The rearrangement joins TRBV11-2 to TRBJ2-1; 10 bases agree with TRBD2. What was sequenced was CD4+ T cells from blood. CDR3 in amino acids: CASSLRGLATYNEQFF. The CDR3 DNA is TGTGCCAGCAGCTTAAGGGGACTAGCGACCTACAATGAGCAGTTCTTC.